The 11 T cell receptor beta chains reported below all come from one sample, sequenced in a study of blood T cells in healthy people across ages. Primers used in a second PCR of roughly 6 to 12 cycles were a sample-barcoded 5' primer and a J-beta primer mix. Via MiXCR, TCRdb re-called the 5' RACE reads, giving one row per CDR3 protein. The table lists approximately 780,000 distinct CDR3 sequences, roughly 24% of them singletons. This sample was also put to use in a study of T cells of mothers and their children.

The sample taken for sequencing was blood. The receptor set was obtained from a boy aged 5-17 years in good health.

This chain links TRBV21-1 with TRBJ2-7; the table's D gene call, TRBD1, was not cross checked with the DNA. TRBV21-1 is a listed pseudogene. CDR3 size: 21 residues. CDR3 amino acids: CASSSYPRVNNPSLPFYEQYF. As DNA, the CDR3 is TGTGCCAGCAGCAGCTACCCAAGGGTTAACAACCCCTCTCTTCCTTTCTACGAGCAGTACTTC.

The genes are TRBV30 and TRBJ2-1, with 9 positions matching TRBD2. Germline lookup yields CDR1 GTSNPN and CDR2 SVGIG (reference sequence). J gave up 4 bases and V 4 bases, and 5 bases lay outside the gene matches. The CDR3 totals 14 residues. The CDR3 protein is CAWIGLAGYNEQFF. The CDR3 DNA reads as TGTGCCTGGATAGGGCTAGCGGGATACAATGAGCAGTTCTTC. Full variable domain (outside the CDR3, taken from reference TRBV30 and TRBJ2-1): SQTIHQWPATLVQPVGSPLSLECTVEGTSNPNLYWYRQAAGRGLQLLFYSVGIGQISSEVPQNLSASRPQDRQFILSSKKLLLSDSGFYLCAWIGLAGYNEQFFGPGTRLTVL.

The chain combines TRBV29-1 with TRBJ2-3, with 9 bases matching TRBD2. The trim removed 2 bases at V and 4 bases at J, leaving 7 bases unmatched. Germline loops: CDR1 SQVTM, CDR2 ANQGSEA. CDR3 size: 15 residues. The CDR3, as DNA: TGCAGCGTTGAAAAAATAGCGGGGGCTGCAGATACGCAGTATTTT. Translation gives CSVEKIAGAADTQYF.

This chain joins TRBV6-6 and TRBJ2-2; possibly TRBD1 or TRBD2 for D (6 bases each). Trimming cost V 9 bases and J 3 bases, with 20 bases left between them. Per the germline V gene, CDR1 is MNHNY and CDR2 is SVGAGI (reference sequence). The CDR3 has 16 residues. The CDR3 reads CASGRPGGSYTGELFF. The DNA of the CDR3 is TGTGCCAGTGGCCGACCCGGGGGCTCTTACACCGGGGAGCTGTTTTTT.

This clonotype was counted between two and nine times. The gene calls are TRBV2 and TRBJ2-5; no firm D call. Per the germline V gene, CDR1 is SNHLY and CDR2 is FYNNEI. The V end lost 2 bases, the J end lost 2 bases, and 6 bases lay between the germline ends. The CDR3 is made up of 13 amino acids. DNA of the CDR3: TGTGCCAGCAGTGAACCGGATCAAGAGACCCAGTACTTC. Translating it yields CASSEPDQETQYF. The variable domain in full, with the rest retrieved from reference TRBV2 and TRBJ2-5, is EPEVTQTPSHQVTQMGQEVILRCVPISNHLYFYWYRQILGQKVEFLVSFYNNEISEKSEIFDDQFSVERPDGSNFTLKIRSTKLEDSAMYFCASSEPDQETQYFGPGTRLLVL.

The chain joins TRBV7-9 to TRBJ2-5; D perhaps matches TRBD2 (6 bases). The J call may be faulty, since TRBJ2-7 better matches the DNA end. Germline loops: CDR1 SEHNR, CDR2 FQNEAQ (reference sequence). This CDR3 has 14 amino acids. This CDR3 reads CASSFIGTAYEQYF. In DNA, the CDR3 is TGTGCCAGCAGCTTTATCGGGACTGCCTACGAGCAGTACTTC.

J is TRBJ2-7 and V is TRBV2, with 10 bases lining up with TRBD1. Trimming at V came to 7 bases and at J to 5 bases, leaving 8 bases not matched to a gene. Per the germline V gene, CDR1 is SNHLY and CDR2 is FYNNEI. This CDR3 is built from 14 residues. For the CDR3, the DNA is TGTGCCAGCACCATGGACAGGGGGGAGGACGAGCAGTACTTC. As protein: CASTMDRGEDEQYF.

The V call is TRBV7-9, the J call TRBJ2-2; D might be TRBD1 (6 bases). Trimming cost V 6 bases and J 6 bases, with 17 bases left between them. The V gene's germline CDR1 is SEHNR and CDR2 FQNEAQ (reference sequence). CDR3 length equals 15 residues. CDR3: CASRPGAAQSGELFF. The DNA of the CDR3 is TGTGCCAGCAGGCCAGGGGCAGCACAGTCCGGGGAGCTGTTTTTT.

V and J are TRBV10-1 and TRBJ2-5, with D perhaps being TRBD1 or TRBD2 (5 bases each). The DNA matches TRBJ2-7 better at its end, which makes the J call doubtful. CDR1 and CDR2 (germline): WNHNN, SYGVQD (reference sequence). The CDR3 is made up of 13 amino acids. The CDR3 DNA reads as TGCGCCAGCAGACCCACCGGGGCCTCCGAGCAGTACTTC. It yields the protein CASRPTGASEQYF.

This chain joins TRBV5-5 and TRBJ2-3; D is uncertain. Germline loops: CDR1 SGHKS, CDR2 YYEKEE (reference sequence). CDR3 length: 14 residues. Trimming shortened V by 0 bases and J by 9 bases, and 14 bases separated the two germline ends. This CDR3 reads CASSLVSTELTQYF. The CDR3 nucleotides read TGTGCCAGCAGCTTGGTGTCCACCGAGTTGACGCAGTATTTT.

V and J are TRBV9 and TRBJ2-6; 9 bases line up with TRBD2. The ends lost 3 bases at V and 3 bases at J; junction bases unmatched: 10. The CDR3 has 18 residues. CDR1 SGDLS and CDR2 YYNGEE come from the germline V gene. CDR3 protein: CASSALSSGGIGANVLTF. DNA of the CDR3: TGTGCCAGCAGCGCGCTGTCCAGCGGGGGGATTGGGGCCAACGTCCTGACTTTC.